This TCR beta chain was sequenced in a study of cytomegalovirus exposure and HLA in healthy donors. This CDR3 is 13 amino acids long. CDR1 LNHNV and CDR2 YYDKDF come from the germline V gene (reference sequence). The trim removed 9 bases at V and 1 base at J, leaving 5 bases unmatched. General study findings and limits: In a later analysis, DRB1 alleles had the most associated TCRs; HLA-C alleles the fewest.

A word on this clone: Its antigen is as yet unknown. Distinct nucleotide sequences in the sample also encode this CDR3.

Vbeta (60) and Jbeta (13) primers were used in the PCR. The method was immunoSEQ multiplex PCR; TCRdb's version includes in-frame clones alone and lacks a portion of them. The sample records 150,000 to 250,000 clones, 79% being singletons. This receptor was identified in a girl aged 10 to 17 in good health and CMV-seropositive. The rearrangement uses TRBV15 and TRBJ1-1, with 7 bases fitting TRBD1. Material for sequencing was PBMCs. CDR3 in amino acids: CATKTGTNTEAFF. The CDR3 DNA is TGTGCCACTAAGACAGGGACGAACACTGAAGCTTTCTTT. The whole variable domain, remainder taken from reference TRBV15 and TRBJ1-1, is DAMVIQNPRYQVTQFGKPVTLSCSQTLNHNVMYWYQQKSSQAPKLLFHYYDKDFNNEADTPDNFQSRRPNTSFCFLDIRSPGLGDTAMYLCATKTGTNTEAFFGQGTRLTVV.